This record looks at one TCR beta chain sequence and its context. Its target is not known. The sample originates from a study of cytomegalovirus exposure and HLA in healthy donors. Primers included in the PCR were 60 Vbeta and 13 Jbeta primers. The table came from immunoSEQ multiplex PCR; TCRdb's copy has only in-frame clones and leaves some out. This table holds tens of thousands of clones, around 72% found once. Overall study results and limits: There were reportedly fewer N-insertions in an Asian-associated ancestry cluster than the roughly 670-donor mean, in a later analysis.

Germline lookup yields CDR1 MNHEY and CDR2 SVGAGI. Trimming stripped 6 bases from V and 3 bases from J, with 12 bases between. The CDR3 spans 14 residues. What was sequenced was PBMCs. The sequence was collected from a man aged 50 to 59 in good health and CMV-seropositive. The chain has TRBV6-5 and TRBJ1-3; D gene unclear. CDR3 amino acids: CASRAGRDGNTIYF. The CDR3 DNA reads TGTGCCAGCAGAGCCGGGAGGGATGGAAACACCATATATTTT.